Reported below is one T cell receptor beta chain. The antigen is undetermined. The data belong to a study of post-analysis software for immune sequencing data. TCR beta cDNA libraries had unique molecular identifiers. Each CDR3 protein is one row after TCRdb ran MiXCR on the PCR reads. The table lists more than 500,000 distinct CDR3 sequences, around a third of them singletons. V shed 4 bases, J shed 5 bases, and the junction held 7 bases outside the gene matches. The CDR3 consists of 14 residues. In germline, CDR1 is SGHRS, CDR2 YFSETQ. Study conclusions and caveats: Comparison of patients with controls showed five TRBV segments more frequent in patients, TRBV5-6, TRBV5-1 and TRBV20-1 among them.

This sequence was found in a girl aged 2-17 years with multiple sclerosis. The sequenced sample was blood. The chain has TRBV5-1 and TRBJ1-1; the match to TRBD1 covers 8 bases. The chain's CDR3 is CASSAGQGETEAFF. The DNA for the CDR3 is TGCGCCAGCAGCGCTGGACAGGGAGAGACTGAAGCTTTCTTT.